Below, one TCR beta chain is given with its context. Its antigen remains unidentified. The data were taken from a study of T cell responses to AZD1222 COVID-19 vaccine. Produced via immunoSEQ multiplex PCR; TCRdb's table is partial and in-frame only. The table records about 130,000 clones, over 85% of them present only once. Study conclusions and caveats: Donors, mostly white British, included more females; clonal diversity was possibly underestimated. Spike-specific TCR breadth and depth went up after people got two AZD1222 doses.

This specimen consisted of peripheral blood, obtained on day 0 of AZD1222 vaccination. The source of this sequence is an adult in good health.

DNA of the CDR3: TGTGCCAGCAAGAGACTGAGGGGCACCGGGGAGCTGTTTTTT. Translating gives CASKRLRGTGELFF. The gene calls are TRBV13 and TRBJ2-2; TRBD1 or TRBD2 may be the D gene (5 bases each). The germline V gene encodes CDR1 PRHDT and CDR2 FYEKMQ (reference sequence). The CDR3 spans 14 residues. The V end lost 7 bases, the J end lost 4 bases, and 13 bases lay between the germline ends.